Each of the 29 T cell receptor beta chains below was sequenced from the same sample in a study of CD8 T cells in ankylosing spondylitis. Points from the study as a whole: A TCR beta motif of 7 or 8 highly homologous variants appeared characteristic of ankylosing spondylitis blood.

Their target antigens are unknown. MiXCR, applied by TCRdb to the 5' RACE reads, yields one record per CDR3 protein. The sample yields about 220,000 distinct CDR3 sequences, around 16% seen once. The specimen was blood, either unsorted or a sorted T cell fraction (not recorded which). The source is a male donor with ankylosing spondylitis.

In this sample, this clonotype turned up many times. CDR3 in amino acids: CASSFFSYEQYF. As DNA, the CDR3 is TGTGCCAGCAGCTTTTTCAGCTACGAGCAGTACTTC. The chain has TRBV7-9 and TRBJ2-7; D call uncertain. CDR3 length: 12 residues. The germline V and J ends were trimmed by 3 bases and 3 bases, with 6 bases remaining between them. Germline CDR1 and CDR2: SEHNR and FQNEAQ (reference sequence).

This clonotype was observed a few times. The chain couples TRBV4-1 to TRBJ2-7; D gene ambiguous. This CDR3 has 13 residues. Germline V gene lookup returns CDR1 MGHRA and CDR2 YSYEKL. The ends were cut back, 4 bases at V and 7 bases at J, with 14 bases in the middle. CDR3 coding DNA: TGCGCCAGCAGCCCGGTGGGAACGAGAGAGCAGTACTTC. It translates to CASSPVGTREQYF.

This clonotype occurred a few times. The chain combines TRBV20-1 with TRBJ1-2; D is undetermined. The germline V gene has CDR1 DFQATT and CDR2 SNEGSKA (reference sequence). There are 14 residues in the CDR3. V lost 5 bases to trimming and J lost 4 bases, with 17 bases between them. The CDR3 sequence is CSACDRSSFYGYTF. CDR3 DNA sequence: TGCAGTGCTTGCGATAGGTCGAGCTTCTATGGCTACACCTTC.

This clonotype was counted between two and nine times. This chain connects TRBV11-2 to TRBJ2-7, with 10 bases identical to TRBD1. This CDR3 has 16 amino acids. Trimming cost V 4 bases and J 5 bases; bases outside gene matches: 11. Per the germline V gene, CDR1 is SGHAT and CDR2 is FQNNGV. CDR3 sequence: CASSSPRTGGIHEQYF. The CDR3 DNA sequence: TGTGCCAGCAGCTCACCACGGACAGGGGGGATACACGAGCAGTACTTC.

The CDR3: CASSAWDIGETQYF. Here the CDR3 DNA reads TGCGCCAGCAGCGCCTGGGACATTGGAGAGACCCAGTACTTC. The chain employs TRBV5-1 and TRBJ2-5; tentative D call: TRBD1 (6 bases). V was shortened by 4 bases and J by 4 bases, with 14 bases between the two germline ends. CDR1 is SGHRS, CDR2 YFSETQ, per germline. This CDR3 spans 14 amino acids.

This clonotype was counted between two and nine times. The chain joins TRBV6-5 to TRBJ1-1; no clear D. V lost 3 bases, J lost 1 base, and 6 bases lay in between. This CDR3 has 13 residues. Germline V gives CDR1 MNHEY, CDR2 SVGAGI. This CDR3 reads CASSYGRNTEAFF. The CDR3 bases are TGTGCCAGCAGTTATGGGAGGAACACTGAAGCTTTCTTT.

The rearrangement joins TRBV3-1 to TRBJ2-3, with TRBD2 as a possible D gene (7 bases). V lost 3 bases and J 6 bases, leaving 10 bases between the germline ends. The germline CDR1 and CDR2 sequences are LGHDT and YNNKEL (reference sequence). CDR3 length: 13 amino acids. The CDR3 coding sequence is TGTGCCAGCAGCCAGAGGGGGGGGGATACGCAGTATTTT. This codes for CASSQRGGDTQYF.

V is TRBV2 and J is TRBJ2-1; D unclear. V lost 2 bases and J 8 bases, leaving 13 bases between the germline ends. This CDR3 spans 14 amino acids. Germline CDR1 is SNHLY and CDR2 is FYNNEI. CDR3 coding DNA: TGTGCCAGCAGTGAAATAGCAGGATCGGATGAGCAGTTCTTC. Translated, it gives CASSEIAGSDEQFF.

This clonotype was seen ten or more times. V is TRBV10-3 and J is TRBJ1-4; D is uncertain. The CDR3 covers 14 residues. Germline CDR1 and CDR2: ENHRY and SYGVKD. V was cut by 0 bases and J by 8 bases, with 10 bases left in between. CDR3 region: CAISESGIKEKLFF. Here the CDR3 DNA reads TGTGCCATCAGTGAGTCAGGGATCAAGGAAAAACTGTTTTTT.

V and J are TRBV12-3 or TRBV12-4 and TRBJ2-3; tentative D call: TRBD2 (6 bases). This CDR3 has 15 residues. With 2 bases removed from V and 4 bases from J, the gap between germline ends came to 13 bases. DNA for the CDR3: TGTGCCAGCAGTTTATGGGCAGGAGGGGCAGATACGCAGTATTTT. Protein product: CASSLWAGGADTQYF.

The rearrangement links TRBV20-1 to TRBJ2-1; 7 bases are a match to TRBD2. The CDR3 runs to 13 residues. Germline values: CDR1 DFQATT, CDR2 SNEGSKA (reference sequence). V shed 5 bases and J 9 bases; nucleotides not matched to a gene: 10. DNA for the CDR3: TGCAGTGCTGGGGGGGGTAGTGGTGTTGAGCAGTTCTTC. It yields the protein CSAGGGSGVEQFF.

Only a few counts were recorded for this clonotype. The CDR3 loop reads CASSPGLYTGELFF. In nucleotides, the CDR3 is TGTGCCAGCAGTCCAGGGCTCTACACCGGGGAGCTGTTTTTT. This chain uses TRBV27 with TRBJ2-2; TRBD1 is a possible D gene (5 bases). Between the trimmed V and J ends, which lost 5 bases and 3 bases, there was a span of 10 bases. CDR1 and CDR2 (germline): MNHEY, SMNVEV (reference sequence). This CDR3 region has 14 residues.

The CDR3 protein is CASIPRDSTGLNTEAFF. The CDR3 coding sequence is TGTGCCAGCATCCCCCGAGACAGCACCGGCCTGAACACTGAAGCTTTCTTT. This rearrangement joins TRBV6-2 or TRBV6-3 to TRBJ1-1; possible D gene TRBD1, 5 bases. Trimming removed 7 bases at V and 0 bases at J, with 21 bases between. Germline values: CDR1 MNHEY, CDR2 SVGEGT. The CDR3 spans 17 residues.

In the case of this clonotype: It is unclear where the CDR3 begins or ends on the DNA, so no DNA is shown, and the CDR3 is as TCRdb lists it. V usage is TRBV11-2 and J usage is TRBJ2-2; TRBD2, the table's D call, lacks a check against the DNA. Germline V CDR1 and CDR2: SGHAT, FQNNGV. 21 amino acids form the CDR3, both terminal residues included. The CDR3 reads CASSLGLAGEKRLRTPGSCFF.

This clonotype was seen a few times. V gene TRBV6-1 combines with J gene TRBJ2-1, with 8 bases fitting TRBD2. The J segment lost 7 bases and the V segment lost 5 bases, leaving 10 bases of the junction unmatched. The CDR3 sequence is 15 residues long. Germline assignment: CDR1 MNHNS and CDR2 SASEGT. CDR3 nucleotides: TGTGCCAGCAGTACCGCGGTAGCGGGGTGGAATGAGCAGTTCTTC. It translates to CASSTAVAGWNEQFF.

The chain is built from TRBV7-9 and TRBJ2-7; TRBD1 is a possible D gene (6 bases). There are 13 residues in the CDR3. Trimming stripped 4 bases from V and 4 bases from J, with 11 bases between. The germline V gene encodes CDR1 SEHNR and CDR2 FQNEAQ (reference sequence). The CDR3 protein is CASSWTDRYEQYF. The CDR3 nucleotides are TGTGCCAGCAGCTGGACAGACAGATACGAGCAGTACTTC.

A word on this clonotype: A read error may explain this, as a much larger clone is one base away. The chain uses TRBV12-3 or TRBV12-4 and TRBJ1-1; D remains ambiguous. With 3 bases removed from V and 6 bases from J, the gap between germline ends came to 14 bases. The CDR3 has 14 residues. DNA for the CDR3: TGTGCCAGCAGTTTGGCAGGTCTTAACTCTGAAGCTTTCTTT. Translating it yields CASSLAGLNSEAFF.

This clonotype was seen a single time. The chain joins TRBV27 to TRBJ2-3, with a tentative D call TRBD2 (5 bases). The CDR3 extends over 16 amino acids. Germline-derived CDR1 and CDR2 are MNHEY and SMNVEV (reference sequence). V was clipped by 4 bases and J by 3 bases, with 17 bases between them. The CDR3 loop reads CASSSQWGGETDTQYF. The CDR3 DNA follows: TGTGCCAGCAGTTCTCAGTGGGGTGGGGAGACAGATACGCAGTATTTT.

The rearrangement uses TRBV10-1 and TRBJ1-2; D is unresolved. Trimming shortened V by 0 bases and J by 1 base, and 15 bases separated the two germline ends. In germline, CDR1 is WNHNN, CDR2 SYGVQD (reference sequence). There are 17 residues in the CDR3. The CDR3 coding sequence is TGCGCCAGCAGTGAGTCTACTCTCCGCACGCTTAACTATGGCTACACCTTC. Protein product: CASSESTLRTLNYGYTF.

This chain joins TRBV19 and TRBJ1-1; D call uncertain. V lost 0 bases and J 5 bases, leaving 7 bases between the germline ends. This CDR3 has 13 residues. Looked up from germline, CDR1 is LNHDA and CDR2 is SQIVND (reference sequence). CDR3: CASSIDQRTEAFF. The CDR3 DNA reads TGTGCCAGTAGTATAGATCAGAGAACTGAAGCTTTCTTT. Complete variable domain (other parts from reference TRBV19 and TRBJ1-1): DGGITQSPKYLFRKEGQNVTLSCEQNLNHDAMYWYRQDPGQGLRLIYYSQIVNDFQKGDIAEGYSVSREKKESFPLTVTSAQKNPTAFYLCASSIDQRTEAFFGQGTRLTVV.

The J gene is TRBJ2-7, the V gene TRBV4-3, with 10 nucleotides matching TRBD2. Germline trimming cut 0 bases from V and 1 base from J; bases unmatched to any gene: 6. The CDR3 is made up of 17 amino acids. Germline V gene lookup returns CDR1 LGHNA and CDR2 YSLEER. The CDR3 nucleotides read TGCGCCAGCAGCCAAGATCCTAGCGGGAGCCTATCCTACGAGCAGTACTTC. It yields the protein CASSQDPSGSLSYEQYF.

The gene calls are TRBV12-2 and TRBJ2-7; the table gives TRBD2 as D, unverified against the DNA. TRBV12-2 is an annotated pseudogene. The CDR3 sequence is 16 residues long. The CDR3 sequence is CASRLATGTSIYEQYF. CDR3 DNA: TGTGCAAGTCGCTTAGCTACCGGGACTAGCATCTACGAGCAGTACTTC.

The V gene is TRBV7-9, the J gene TRBJ1-5, with no clear D. Germline-derived CDR1 and CDR2 are SEHNR and FQNEAQ (reference sequence). The CDR3 contains 13 residues. Trimming cost V 5 bases and J 1 base, with 6 bases left between them. The CDR3, as DNA: TGTGCCAGCAGCCAGAACAGCAATCAGCCCCAGCATTTT. Translation: CASSQNSNQPQHF.

This clonotype was counted only a few times. Here the CDR3 omits its conserved ending phenylalanine or tryptophan, so a read error is the likely source. The chain has TRBV6-5 and TRBJ1-4; 7 nucleotides align to TRBD1. V was clipped by 2 bases and J by 8 bases; unmatched bases: 5. CDR1 and CDR2 (germline): MNHEY, SVGAGI. The CDR3 runs 14 residues. CDR3 nucleotides: TGTGCCAGCAGTTACCGACAGGGTTGGGAAAAACTGTTTTCT. Its protein is CASSYRQGWEKLFS.

This clonotype was seen a few times. The chain recombines TRBV4-1 with TRBJ2-7; 10 positions agree with TRBD2. This CDR3 spans 18 amino acids. Trimming at V came to 2 bases and at J to 2 bases, leaving 12 bases not matched to a gene. CDR1 and CDR2 (germline): MGHRA, YSYEKL. The CDR3 spells CASSQTEVAGGAAYEQYF. CDR3 nucleotides: TGCGCCAGCAGCCAAACCGAGGTAGCGGGGGGCGCAGCCTACGAGCAGTACTTC.

The chain has TRBV9 and TRBJ2-2, with D possibly being TRBD2 (5 bases). The V gene's germline CDR1 is SGDLS and CDR2 YYNGEE. The CDR3 is made up of 15 amino acids. V was pared by 4 bases and J by 6 bases, with 16 bases between. Written as DNA, the CDR3 is TGTGCCAGCAGCTCGGGAAACAGCGTAGCCGGGGAGCTGTTTTTT. The encoded protein is CASSSGNSVAGELFF. Based on the CDR3 plus reference TRBV9 and TRBJ2-2, the full variable domain is DSGVTQTPKHLITATGQRVTLRCSPRSGDLSVYWYQQSLDQGLQFLIQYYNGEERAKGNILERFSAQQFPDLHSELNLSSLELGDSALYFCASSSGNSVAGELFFGEGSRLTVL.

The V gene is TRBV15, the J gene TRBJ2-5, with D possibly matching TRBD1 (6 bases). Germline CDR1 reads LNHNV; CDR2 reads YYDKDF (reference sequence). This CDR3 comprises 17 residues. V lost 0 bases and J 5 bases, leaving 19 bases between the germline ends. CDR3 DNA sequence: TGTGCCACCAGCAGAGATCAGGGGTACACCGCGAGGGAGACCCAGTACTTC. Amino acid sequence: CATSRDQGYTARETQYF.

The CDR3 sequence is CASSQRDYTDTQYF. The DNA of the CDR3 is TGTGCCAGCAGCCAACGGGACTACACAGATACGCAGTATTTT. The rearrangement joins TRBV28 to TRBJ2-3; 7 bases are shared with TRBD2. This CDR3 is 14 amino acids long. J gave up 2 bases and V 6 bases, and 5 bases lay outside the gene matches. The germline CDR1 and CDR2 sequences are MDHEN and SYDVKM. Combining the CDR3 with reference TRBV28 and TRBJ2-3 gives the whole variable domain DVKVTQSSRYLVKRTGEKVFLECVQDMDHENMFWYRQDPGLGLRLIYFSYDVKMKEKGDIPEGYSVSREKKERFSLILESASTNQTSMYLCASSQRDYTDTQYFGPGTRLTVL.

V is TRBV20-1 and J is TRBJ2-3, with a possible D match to TRBD2 (6 bases). V was shortened by 6 bases and J by 7 bases, with 23 bases between the two germline ends. CDR1 and CDR2 (germline): DFQATT, SNEGSKA (reference sequence). The CDR3 is 15 amino acids. The CDR3 is CSAPTWRDDSNTQYF. The CDR3, as DNA: TGCAGTGCCCCAACCTGGCGGGACGACTCGAATACGCAGTATTTT.